Presented here are 21 T cell receptor beta chains from one specimen sequenced in a study of control samples from healthy donors and cancer patients. Clones were sequenced by immunoSEQ multiplex PCR, and TCRdb holds only the in-frame ones, with some missing. The top ten clones hold roughly 2.5% of a sample with 97,000 or so clones, about 91% of them seen once. The sequencing input was blood. The receptor set was obtained from a woman aged 18-29 years in good health.

The chain links TRBV3-1 (or the pseudogene TRBV3-2) to TRBJ2-5, with a possible D match to TRBD2 (6 bases). V lost 4 bases and J lost 5, with 14 bases in between. CDR1 is LGHDT and CDR2 is YNNKEL in the germline V gene (reference sequence). The CDR3 spans 14 residues. The CDR3 sequence: CASSPRDSGETQYF. Written as DNA, the CDR3 is TGTGCCAGCAGCCCGCGGGACTCGGGGGAGACCCAGTACTTC.

The gene calls are TRBV24-1 and TRBJ1-5; 12 bases line up with TRBD1. The CDR3 is 14 residues long. The trim removed 7 bases at V and 5 bases at J, leaving 2 bases unmatched. CDR1 is KGHDR, CDR2 SFDVKD, per germline. DNA for the CDR3: TGTGCCACCAGGGGACAGGGGGCGCATCAGCCCCAGCATTTT. The encoded protein is CATRGQGAHQPQHF.

The rearrangement joins TRBV7-2 to TRBJ2-7; no clear D. Trimming removed 5 bases from V and 8 bases from J, with 10 bases in between. CDR3 size: 11 residues. Per the germline V gene, CDR1 is SGHTA and CDR2 is FQGNSA. In DNA, the CDR3 is TGTGCCAGCAGCACCCTAGTCCAGCAGTACTTC. Its protein product is CASSTLVQQYF.

This clone was detected only once. V is TRBV10-3 and J is TRBJ2-2, with 11 bases fitting TRBD2. Germline CDR1 and CDR2: ENHRY and SYGVKD. V lost 4 bases and J lost 7; bases outside the gene matches: 5. The CDR3 consists of 15 residues. CDR3 protein: CAISGSGGAHGELFF. CDR3 coding DNA: TGTGCCATCAGTGGTAGCGGGGGGGCCCACGGGGAGCTGTTTTTT.

The chain joins TRBV27 to TRBJ1-2; TRBD1 aligns across 12 bases. The CDR3 runs to 15 residues. Per the germline V gene, CDR1 is MNHEY and CDR2 is SMNVEV (reference sequence). The junction had 8 bases not matched to a gene; V was cut back by 4 bases and J by 8 bases. The CDR3 DNA follows: TGTGCCAGCAGTTCCGGGACAGGGGGCGCGGGAGGCTACACCTTC. It encodes CASSSGTGGAGGYTF.

This chain joins TRBV5-4 and TRBJ1-4; D possibly corresponds to TRBD1 (5 bases). The ends were cut back, 0 bases at V and 7 bases at J, with 13 bases in the middle. The CDR3 length is 15 residues. CDR1 and CDR2 from the germline V gene are SGHNT and YYREEE (reference sequence). The CDR3 region is CASSLEGRDGEKLFF. CDR3 nucleotides: TGTGCCAGCAGCTTGGAGGGCAGGGATGGTGAAAAACTGTTTTTT.

V gene TRBV12-3 or TRBV12-4 combines with J gene TRBJ1-1; no clear D. Trimming took 3 bases from V and 8 from J, leaving 10 bases between them. The CDR3 extends over 12 amino acids. CDR3 residues: CASSLKMPEAFF. Here the CDR3 DNA reads TGTGCCAGCAGTTTGAAAATGCCAGAAGCTTTCTTT.

The rearrangement joins TRBV5-1 to TRBJ1-5; 8 bases are shared with TRBD1. The germline V gene has CDR1 SGHRS and CDR2 YFSETQ. V dropped 2 bases and J dropped 7; count of bases not matched to a gene: 5. The CDR3 contains 14 residues. In DNA form, the CDR3 reads TGCGCCAGCAGCTTAGGACAGGGCGAGCAGCCCCAGCATTTT. Translation gives CASSLGQGEQPQHF. Based on the CDR3 plus reference TRBV5-1 and TRBJ1-5, the full variable domain is KAGVTQTPRYLIKTRGQQVTLSCSPISGHRSVSWYQQTPGQGLQFLFEYFSETQRNKGNFPGRFSGRQFSNSRSEMNVSTLELGDSALYLCASSLGQGEQPQHFGDGTRLSIL.

The chain joins TRBV29-1 to TRBJ2-6, with unresolved D. Trimming cost V 4 bases and J 4 bases, with 11 bases left between them. CDR1 and CDR2 from the germline V gene are SQVTM and ANQGSEA. This CDR3 spans 14 amino acids. DNA for the CDR3: TGCAGCGTTGCAATAGGTTCCGGGGCCAACGTCCTGACTTTC. Its protein product is CSVAIGSGANVLTF.

CDR3 sequence (DNA): TGCGCCAGCAGCCAAGATTTCCAGGGAGTCGGGGAGCTGTTTTTT. It codes for CASSQDFQGVGELFF. The V and J genes are TRBV4-3 and TRBJ2-2; D is possibly TRBD1 or TRBD2 (5 bases each). V was clipped by 0 bases and J by 7 bases, with 12 bases between them. In germline, CDR1 is LGHNA, CDR2 YSLEER. The CDR3 is made up of 15 amino acids.

This sequence joins TRBV4-3 and TRBJ2-1; TRBD1 aligns across 8 bases. Per the germline V gene, CDR1 is LGHNA and CDR2 is YSLEER. This CDR3 is 15 amino acids long. The trim removed 0 bases at V and 10 bases at J, leaving 8 bases unmatched. The CDR3 DNA sequence: TGCGCCAGCAGCCAAGATGCGGGGACAGGAGGGGAGCAGTTCTTC. Protein product: CASSQDAGTGGEQFF.

The genes are TRBV7-9 and TRBJ1-3, with D unclear. V was cut by 2 bases and J by 2 bases, with 19 bases left in between. The germline V gene encodes CDR1 SEHNR and CDR2 FQNEAQ (reference sequence). The CDR3 covers 18 residues. For the CDR3, the DNA is TGTGCCAGCAGCTTAACAGACCTCGGTCTTCAGGCTGGAAACACCATATATTTT. Its protein is CASSLTDLGLQAGNTIYF.

The V and J genes are TRBV14 and TRBJ1-4; maybe TRBD1 (6 bases). Germline CDR1 reads SGHDN; CDR2 reads FVKESK. The CDR3 runs to 16 residues. Trimming took 0 bases from V and 8 from J, leaving 16 bases between them. CDR3 sequence reads: CASSQDRWQGNEKLFF. DNA of the CDR3: TGTGCCAGCAGCCAAGATCGATGGCAGGGGAACGAAAAACTGTTTTTT.

The chain uses TRBV2 and TRBJ2-7; perhaps TRBD2 as D (6 bases). The V and J ends lost 0 bases and 2 bases respectively, with 14 bases between them. The CDR3 has 16 amino acids. The germline gives CDR1 SNHLY, CDR2 FYNNEI. CDR3 nucleotide sequence: TGTGCCAGCAGTGAAGCGTTCGGACGCGGGACCTACGAGCAGTACTTC. Protein sequence: CASSEAFGRGTYEQYF.

This chain links TRBV28 with TRBJ1-1; a possible D gene is TRBD1 (6 bases). This CDR3 spans 13 amino acids. Per germline, CDR1 MDHEN and CDR2 SYDVKM. V lost 10 bases and J 3 bases, leaving 15 bases between the germline ends. The CDR3 protein is CAIGTPRDTEAFF. CDR3 nucleotide sequence: TGTGCCATAGGGACACCGAGGGACACTGAAGCTTTCTTT.

This sequence joins TRBV9 and TRBJ2-1, with D perhaps assigned TRBD1 or TRBD2 (5 bases each). Germline loops: CDR1 SGDLS, CDR2 YYNGEE. This CDR3 comprises 15 residues. The ends were cut back, 2 bases at V and 4 bases at J, with 13 bases in the middle. For the CDR3, the DNA is TGTGCCAGCAGCGTGTCGGGGCGGTGGTACAATGAGCAGTTCTTC. It specifies CASSVSGRWYNEQFF.

The V call is TRBV25-1, the J call TRBJ2-1; TRBD2 aligns across 12 bases. J gave up 5 bases and V 3 bases, and 5 bases lay outside the gene matches. In germline, CDR1 is MGHDK, CDR2 SYGVNS. The CDR3 is 16 amino acids. In nucleotides, the CDR3 is TGTGCCAGCAGTGAGGAACTAGCGGGAGGCGACAATGAGCAGTTCTTC. Its protein is CASSEELAGGDNEQFF. The complete variable domain, with remaining parts taken from reference TRBV25-1 and TRBJ2-1, reads EADIYQTPRYLVIGTGKKITLECSQTMGHDKMYWYQQDPGMELHLIHYSYGVNSTEKGDLSSESTVSRIRTEHFPLTLESARPSHTSQYLCASSEELAGGDNEQFFGPGTRLTVL.

V is TRBV11-2 and J is TRBJ1-1, with 7 bases that match TRBD1. J gave up 5 bases and V 5 bases, and 5 bases lay outside the gene matches. The CDR3 runs 13 residues. The germline CDR1 and CDR2 sequences are SGHAT and FQNNGV. The CDR3 region has the DNA TGTGCCAGCAGCCTACAGGGGCGGACTGAAGCTTTCTTT. It translates to CASSLQGRTEAFF.

This sequence joins TRBV7-9 and TRBJ1-5; TRBD1 might be the D (5 bases). The germline V and J ends were trimmed by 5 bases and 5 bases, with 13 bases remaining between them. CDR1 SEHNR and CDR2 FQNEAQ come from the germline V gene (reference sequence). CDR3 length equals 14 residues. CDR3 in amino acids: CASSLGGIHQPQHF. In nucleotides, the CDR3 is TGTGCCAGCAGCCTTGGGGGTATCCATCAGCCCCAGCATTTT.

As concerns this clone: Within the sample, other DNA sequences also encode this same CDR3. The CDR3 reads CASSFRGQRSVPNEKLFF. Written as DNA, the CDR3 is TGCGCCAGCAGCTTTAGGGGACAGCGGAGTGTTCCGAATGAAAAACTGTTTTTT. The chain links TRBV5-1 to TRBJ1-4; TRBD1 matches 7 bases. V shed 2 bases and J 5 bases; nucleotides not matched to a gene: 15. The CDR3 runs 18 residues. Germline V gives CDR1 SGHRS, CDR2 YFSETQ.

In this sample, this clone turned up once. The V call is TRBV7-9, the J call TRBJ2-7, with D maybe TRBD1 (5 bases). Germline-derived CDR1 and CDR2 are SEHNR and FQNEAQ (reference sequence). V gave up 3 bases and J gave up 1 base, with 7 bases separating them. There are 13 residues in the CDR3. The CDR3 nucleotides read TGTGCCAGCAGCTTGGGGCCTTCCTACGAGCAGTACTTC. Encoded protein: CASSLGPSYEQYF.